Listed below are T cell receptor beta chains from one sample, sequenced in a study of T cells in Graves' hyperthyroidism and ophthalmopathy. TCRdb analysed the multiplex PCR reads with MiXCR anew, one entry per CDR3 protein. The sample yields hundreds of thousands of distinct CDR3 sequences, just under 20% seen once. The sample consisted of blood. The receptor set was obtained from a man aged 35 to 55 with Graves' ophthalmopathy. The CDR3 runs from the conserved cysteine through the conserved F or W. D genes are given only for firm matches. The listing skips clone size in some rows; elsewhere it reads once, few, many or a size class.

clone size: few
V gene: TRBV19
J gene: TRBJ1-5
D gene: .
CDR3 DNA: TGTGCCAGTAGTATAGGGGACAATCAGCCCCAGCATTTT
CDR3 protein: CASSIGDNQPQHF

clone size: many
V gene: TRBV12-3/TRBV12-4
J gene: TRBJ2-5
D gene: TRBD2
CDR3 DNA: TGTGCCAGCAGTCGACTAGCGGGGGGGCAAGAGACCCAGTACTTC
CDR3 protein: CASSRLAGGQETQYF

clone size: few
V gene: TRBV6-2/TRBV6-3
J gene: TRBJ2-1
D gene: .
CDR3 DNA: TGTGCCAGCACCCCACCTCTCCCTGGGAATGAGCAGTTCTTC
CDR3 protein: CASTPPLPGNEQFF

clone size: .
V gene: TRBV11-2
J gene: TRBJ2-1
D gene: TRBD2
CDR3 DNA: TGTGCCAGCAGCTTAGAGAGCGGGAGGGCCGGGGGTCAGTTCTTC
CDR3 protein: CASSLESGRAGGQFF

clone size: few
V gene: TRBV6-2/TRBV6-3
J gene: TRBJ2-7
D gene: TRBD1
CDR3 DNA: TGTGCCAGCATCCCCACCGGGACAGGGAGTTACGAGCAGTACTTC
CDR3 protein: CASIPTGTGSYEQYF

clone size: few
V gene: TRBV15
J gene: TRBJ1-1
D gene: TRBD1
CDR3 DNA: TGTGCCACCAACAGAGACAGGGCGGGCACTGAAGCTTTCTTT
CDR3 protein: CATNRDRAGTEAFF

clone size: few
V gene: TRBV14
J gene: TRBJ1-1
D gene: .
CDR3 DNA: TGTGCCAGCAGCCCGGTAAACACTGAAGCTTTCTTT
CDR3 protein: CASSPVNTEAFF

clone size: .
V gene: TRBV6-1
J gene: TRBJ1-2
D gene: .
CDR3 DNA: TGTGCCAGCAGAACAGGGAATGGCTACACCTTC
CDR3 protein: CASRTGNGYTF

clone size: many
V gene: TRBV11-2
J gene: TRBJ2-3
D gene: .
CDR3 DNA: TGTGCCAGCAGCCCACGACTGAGCACAGATACGCAGTATTTT
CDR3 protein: CASSPRLSTDTQYF

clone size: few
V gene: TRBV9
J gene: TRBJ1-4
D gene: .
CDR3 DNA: TGTGCCAGCAGCCCCAGGGTGGAAAAAGAAAAACTGTTTTTT
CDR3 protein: CASSPRVEKEKLFF

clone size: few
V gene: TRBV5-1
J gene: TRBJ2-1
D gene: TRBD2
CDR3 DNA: TGCGCCAGCAGCCCTCTCGGGGCGGGGGGACCCAATGAGCAGTTCTTC
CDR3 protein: CASSPLGAGGPNEQFF

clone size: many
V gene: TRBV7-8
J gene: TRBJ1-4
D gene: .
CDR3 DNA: TGTGCCAGCACCCGAACGGGAACGACTAATGAAAAACTGTTTTTT
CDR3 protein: CASTRTGTTNEKLFF

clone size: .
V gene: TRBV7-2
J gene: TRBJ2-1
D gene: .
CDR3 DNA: TGTGCCAGCAGCTTAAAATTGTGGACCCGCAATGAGCAGTTCTTC
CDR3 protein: CASSLKLWTRNEQFF

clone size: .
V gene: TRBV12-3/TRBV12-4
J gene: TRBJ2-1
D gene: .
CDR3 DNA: TGTGCCAGCAGTTTTGATGGGTGGGGATTTACAATGAACGAGCAGTTCTTC
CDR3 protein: CASSFDGWGFTMNEQFF

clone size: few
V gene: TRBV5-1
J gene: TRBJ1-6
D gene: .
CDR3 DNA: TGCGCCAGCAGCTTGGATTTCGATTCACCCCTCCACTTT
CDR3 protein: CASSLDFDSPLHF

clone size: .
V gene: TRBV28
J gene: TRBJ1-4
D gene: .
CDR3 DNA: TGTGCCAGCAGCTTTTCCACGACAGGCTTGAATGAAAAACTGTTTTTT
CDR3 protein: CASSFSTTGLNEKLFF

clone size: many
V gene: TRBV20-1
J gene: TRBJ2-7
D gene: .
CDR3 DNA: TGCAGTGCTCCGGCGCCAGGTCTCTGGTACGAGCAGTACTTC
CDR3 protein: CSAPAPGLWYEQYF

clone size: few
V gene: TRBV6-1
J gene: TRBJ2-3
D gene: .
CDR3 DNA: TGTGCCAGCAGATCAGGGGGGCGGGCAGATACGCAGTATTTT
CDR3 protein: CASRSGGRADTQYF

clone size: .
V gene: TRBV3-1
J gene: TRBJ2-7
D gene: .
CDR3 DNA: TGTGCCAGCAGCCAAGCGACGATCCTGTCCTACGAGCAGTACTTC
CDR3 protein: CASSQATILSYEQYF

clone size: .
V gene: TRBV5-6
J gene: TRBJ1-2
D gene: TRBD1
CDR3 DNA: TGTGCCAGCAGCTTGCCGGGGACAGATTTCGACACCTTC
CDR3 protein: CASSLPGTDFDTF

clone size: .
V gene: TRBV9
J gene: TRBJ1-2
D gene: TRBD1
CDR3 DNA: TGTGCCAGCAGCGAAACACCTAACAGGGGCTATGGCTACACCTTC
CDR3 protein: CASSETPNRGYGYTF

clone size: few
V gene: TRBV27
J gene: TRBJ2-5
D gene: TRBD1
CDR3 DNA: TGTGCCAGCAGACCCGGACAGGGGGTAGAGACCCAGTACTTC
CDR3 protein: CASRPGQGVETQYF

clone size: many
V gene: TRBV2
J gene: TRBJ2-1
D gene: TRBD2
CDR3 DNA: TGTGCCAGCAGTGAAACACGGGGGGGCCGGCAGTTCTTC
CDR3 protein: CASSETRGGRQFF

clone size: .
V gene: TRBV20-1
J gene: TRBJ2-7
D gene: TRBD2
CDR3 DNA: TGCAGTGCTCCCGGACCCCTGGGACTAGACGAGCAGTACTTC
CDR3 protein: CSAPGPLGLDEQYF

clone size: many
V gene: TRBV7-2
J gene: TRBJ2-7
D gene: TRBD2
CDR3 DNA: TGTGCCAGCAGCTTAGGACTAGCGGGACCGAATCTCTACGAGCAGTACTTC
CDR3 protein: CASSLGLAGPNLYEQYF

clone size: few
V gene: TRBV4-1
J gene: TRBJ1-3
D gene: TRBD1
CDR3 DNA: TGCGCCAGCAGCCCCGGACAGGGCCCAAGCTCTGGAAACACCATATATTTT
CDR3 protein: CASSPGQGPSSGNTIYF

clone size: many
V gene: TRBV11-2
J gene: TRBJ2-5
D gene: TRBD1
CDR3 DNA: TGTGCCAGCAGCTTAGGACAGGGGGGGACCCAGTACTTC
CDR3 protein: CASSLGQGGTQYF

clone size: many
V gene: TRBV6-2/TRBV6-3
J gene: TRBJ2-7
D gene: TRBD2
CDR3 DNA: TGTGCCAGCAGCATTTATGCGGGGGGCGACTACGAGCAGTACTTC
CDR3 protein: CASSIYAGGDYEQYF

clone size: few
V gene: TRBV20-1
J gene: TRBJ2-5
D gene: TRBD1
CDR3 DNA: TGCAGTGCTAGAAAGACAGGGATCGGGCAGGCCCAGTACTTC
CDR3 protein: CSARKTGIGQAQYF

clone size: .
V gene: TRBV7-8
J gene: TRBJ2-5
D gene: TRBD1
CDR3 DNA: TGTGCCAGCAGCCCGGGACAGGGGTTGTTGGAGACCCAGTACTTC
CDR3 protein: CASSPGQGLLETQYF

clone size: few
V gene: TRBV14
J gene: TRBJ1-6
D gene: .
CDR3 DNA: TGTGCCAGCAGCCCACTGGTGACGAATTCACCCCTCCACTTT
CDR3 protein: CASSPLVTNSPLHF

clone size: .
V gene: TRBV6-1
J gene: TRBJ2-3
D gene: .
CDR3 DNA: TGTGCCAGCACCAGACAGTGGGGGACAGATACGCAGTATTTT
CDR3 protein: CASTRQWGTDTQYF

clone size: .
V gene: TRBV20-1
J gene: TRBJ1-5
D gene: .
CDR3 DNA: TGCAGTGCTTCACAGGGTATTAATCAGCCCCAGCATTTT
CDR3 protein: CSASQGINQPQHF

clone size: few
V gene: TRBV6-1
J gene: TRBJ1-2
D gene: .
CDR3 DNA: TGTGCCAGCAGTACCGACGGGACACACTATGGCTACACCTTC
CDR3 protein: CASSTDGTHYGYTF

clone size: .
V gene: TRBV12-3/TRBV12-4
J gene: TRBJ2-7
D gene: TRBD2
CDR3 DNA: TGTGCCAGCAGTTTACTAGCGGGGAGTGATCAGTACTTC
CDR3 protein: CASSLLAGSDQYF

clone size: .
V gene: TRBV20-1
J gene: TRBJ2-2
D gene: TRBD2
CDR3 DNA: TGCAGTGCAGGGACTAGCGGGAGGGTGACCGGGGAGCTGTTTTTT
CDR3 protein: CSAGTSGRVTGELFF

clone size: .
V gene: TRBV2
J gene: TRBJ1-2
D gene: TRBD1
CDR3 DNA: TGTGCCAGCAGTCGCCGGGACAGGGATCCCATTGATGGCTACACCTTC
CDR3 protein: CASSRRDRDPIDGYTF

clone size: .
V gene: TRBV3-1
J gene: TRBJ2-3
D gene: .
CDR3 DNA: TGTGCCAGCAGCCATACAGGGCTCACAGATACGCAGTATTTT
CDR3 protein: CASSHTGLTDTQYF

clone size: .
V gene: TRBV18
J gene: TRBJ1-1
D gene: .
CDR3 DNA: TGTGCCAGCTCACCACCTGGGCAGGGATTAAGGAACACTGAAGCTTTCTTT
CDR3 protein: CASSPPGQGLRNTEAFF

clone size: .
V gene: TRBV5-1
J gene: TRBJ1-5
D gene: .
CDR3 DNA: TGCGCCAGCAGCTTCGATGGGTATCAGCCCCAGCATTTT
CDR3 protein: CASSFDGYQPQHF

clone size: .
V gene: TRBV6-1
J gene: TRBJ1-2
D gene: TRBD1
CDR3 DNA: TGTGCCAGCAATTCACCGGGACAGAATAATCTTAACTATGGCTACACCTTC
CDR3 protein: CASNSPGQNNLNYGYTF

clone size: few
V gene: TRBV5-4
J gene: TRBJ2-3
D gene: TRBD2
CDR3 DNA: TGTGCCAGCAGCTTTCTCTTCAGCGGGAGTGGAGATACGCAGTATTTT
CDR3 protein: CASSFLFSGSGDTQYF

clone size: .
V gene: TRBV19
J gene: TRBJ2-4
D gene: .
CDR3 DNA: TGTGCCAGTAGTTCCCAGGGCGCAAACATTCAGTACTTC
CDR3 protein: CASSSQGANIQYF

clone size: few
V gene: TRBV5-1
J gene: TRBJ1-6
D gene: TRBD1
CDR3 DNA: TGCGCCAGCAGCCCGGACAGGAATAATTCACCCCTCCACTTT
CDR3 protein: CASSPDRNNSPLHF

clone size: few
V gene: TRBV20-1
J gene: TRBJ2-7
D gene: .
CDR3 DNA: TGCAGTGCTAGCACCCCAATCGAGCAGTACTTC
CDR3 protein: CSASTPIEQYF